The rows below give T cell receptor beta chains drawn from one sample of a study of human T cells and chemical hapten exposure. TCRdb ran MiXCR on the RACE reads and lists one entry per CDR3 protein. The sample lists nearly 85,000 distinct CDR3 sequences, 11% occurring once. The input for sequencing was whole blood, taken in connection with sensitization to the hapten diphenylcyclopropenone (DPC). The origin of the receptors is a man in his late teens or twenties with alopecia areata. Some clones in this sample may be carry-over from other donors' samples. Each CDR3 is given with its conserved first and last residue.

v_call cdr3_aa
TRBV11-1 CASRSQGRDTEAFF
TRBV5-1 CASSLQGTTEAFF
TRBV20-1 CSATPRGAGDFYNEQFF
TRBV20-1 CSAGLAGKSYNEQFF
TRBV7-9 CASSQGLGDIQYF
TRBV20-1 CSARPIDSMNTEAFF
TRBV5-1 CASSLRQLYYEQYF
TRBV7-3 CASGPGAGDTDTQYF
TRBV6-2/TRBV6-3 CASIGFADTQYF
TRBV20-1 CSAPGGGGADWEQYF
TRBV7-2 CASSLESGGWNEQFF
TRBV6-1 CASRTGFYTDTQYF
TRBV7-2 CASSSRVAGGPGTDTQYF
TRBV29-1 CSVHRQGRDTQYF
TRBV29-1 CSVEAPYQGEYNEQFF
TRBV18 CASSPRDTTRGELFF
TRBV5-6 CASSSVRQAWSTEAFF
TRBV29-1 CSVGGPPDTQYF
TRBV7-2 CASSRPTGTFFNEQFF
TRBV29-1 CSVSGGGNEKLFF
TRBV6-2/TRBV6-3 CASIFYGTGEAFF
TRBV7-9 CASSLSRGTDTQYF
TRBV7-6 CASSSSGTTGYEQYF
TRBV9 CASSVRKDRSTDTQYF
TRBV29-1 CSVEEGGNYGYTF
TRBV27 CASSFPDRVNTGELFF
TRBV5-6 CASSSPGQGNEQYF
TRBV5-1 CASTVGRSQETQYF
TRBV5-1 CASSLWLVGTSGGPLNTGELFF
TRBV3-1 CASSQGNRGAWTEAFF
TRBV6-5 CASSYSIQSNQPQHF
TRBV6-2/TRBV6-3 CASSYSIPTGTGTETQYF
TRBV27 CASRTGQGNYGYTF
TRBV19 CASSPGTEAYEQYF
TRBV29-1 CSVRNQNYEQYF
TRBV9 CASSVVYRNTEAFF
TRBV2 CASRGQGSYGYTF
TRBV7-2 CASSTGRALNEKLFF
TRBV7-9 CASIDRGFQYF
TRBV7-2 CASRAGTENEKLFF
TRBV29-1 CSVSWGHEQFF
TRBV4-3 CASSPQGGELFF
TRBV4-2 CASSQGDANEKLFF
TRBV11-2 CASSLDRGETQYF
TRBV7-8 CASSLGTALRETQYF
TRBV28 CASSSTGAAVQPQHF
TRBV11-2 CASRGVRQPNEKLFF
TRBV5-1 CASSLDTTNTEAFF
TRBV2 CASSRSTNEKLFF
TRBV29-1 CSVESLLSHTDTQYF
TRBV20-1 CSARDRTGGETQYF
TRBV6-6 CASSTRVLEAFF
TRBV7-2 CASSLGASYTF
TRBV20-1 CSARTSGGPDTQYF
TRBV20-1 CSANHYEQYF
TRBV20-1 CSATGVSGYTF
TRBV20-1 CSARGQGYEQFF
TRBV5-4 CASSTRQGARYGYTF
TRBV5-1 CASSLGRSGTALSGANVLTF
TRBV9 CASSVGGRLNTEAFF